The next 3 T cell receptor beta chains were all read from a single sample in a study of shared clonotypes between healthy human individuals. Libraries were prepared by immunoSEQ multiplex PCR; TCRdb keeps only in-frame clonotypes and omits some of them. The top ten hold about 1.7% of the sample, which has under 850,000 clones, over 55% seen once. Sequencing used memory CD4+ T cells sorted from blood. Subset meaning: CD45RA-negative fraction. All receptors come from a young woman in good health.

CDR3 region: CASRPGLAGGPRGEQYF. The CDR3 nucleotides are TGTGCCAGCAGACCGGGGCTAGCGGGAGGGCCACGGGGCGAGCAGTACTTC. The gene calls are TRBV2 and TRBJ2-7; TRBD2 matches 12 bases. J lost 6 bases, V lost 6 bases, and 15 bases had no gene match. The CDR3 totals 17 residues. Germline values: CDR1 SNHLY, CDR2 FYNNEI.

This sequence joins TRBV9 and TRBJ2-1, with D possibly TRBD2 on 6 matching bases. The germline gives CDR1 SGDLS, CDR2 YYNGEE. With 0 bases removed from V and 9 bases from J, the gap between germline ends came to 10 bases. The CDR3 spans 13 residues. CDR3 nucleotide sequence: TGTGCCAGCAGCGTAGGGAGGGCCAGTGAGCAGTTCTTC. Encoded protein: CASSVGRASEQFF.

J is TRBJ2-7 and V is TRBV7-6, with D uncertain. Between the trimmed V and J ends, which lost 0 bases and 5 bases, there was a span of 5 bases. CDR3 length equals 12 residues. Germline values: CDR1 SGHVS, CDR2 FNYEAQ. This chain's CDR3 is CASSLALHEQYF. CDR3 nucleotides: TGTGCCAGCAGCTTAGCGCTCCACGAGCAGTACTTC. Combining the CDR3 with reference TRBV7-6 and TRBJ2-7 gives the whole variable domain GAGVSQSPRYKVTKRGQDVALRCDPISGHVSLYWYRQALGQGPEFLTYFNYEAQQDKSGLPNDRFSAERPEGSISTLTIQRTEQRDSAMYRCASSLALHEQYFGPGTRLTVT.